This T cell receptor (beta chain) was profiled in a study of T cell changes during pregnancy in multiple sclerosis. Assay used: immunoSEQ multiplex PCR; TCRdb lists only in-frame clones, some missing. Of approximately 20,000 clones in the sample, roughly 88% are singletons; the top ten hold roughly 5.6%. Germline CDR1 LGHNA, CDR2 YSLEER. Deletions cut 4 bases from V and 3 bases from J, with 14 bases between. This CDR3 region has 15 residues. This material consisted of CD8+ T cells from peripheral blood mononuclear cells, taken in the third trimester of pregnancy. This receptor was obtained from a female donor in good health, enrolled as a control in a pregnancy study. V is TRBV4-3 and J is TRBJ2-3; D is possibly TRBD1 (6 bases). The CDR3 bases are TGCGCCAGCAGCCGACTGACAGGCCAAACAGATACGCAGTATTTT. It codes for CASSRLTGQTDTQYF.